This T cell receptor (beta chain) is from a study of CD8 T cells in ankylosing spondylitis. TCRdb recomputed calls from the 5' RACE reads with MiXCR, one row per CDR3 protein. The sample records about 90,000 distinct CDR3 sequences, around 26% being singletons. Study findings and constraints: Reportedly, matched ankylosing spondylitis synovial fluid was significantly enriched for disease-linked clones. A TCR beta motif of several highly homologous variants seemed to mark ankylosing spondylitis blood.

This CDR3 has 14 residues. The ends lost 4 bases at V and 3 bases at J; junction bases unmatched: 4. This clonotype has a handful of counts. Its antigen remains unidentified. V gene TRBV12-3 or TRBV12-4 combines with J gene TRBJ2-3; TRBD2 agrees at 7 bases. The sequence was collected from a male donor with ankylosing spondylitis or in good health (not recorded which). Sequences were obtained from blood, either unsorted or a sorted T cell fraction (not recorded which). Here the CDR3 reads CASSYPGGTDTQYF. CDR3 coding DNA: TGTGCCAGCAGTTATCCGGGGGGTACAGATACGCAGTATTTT.